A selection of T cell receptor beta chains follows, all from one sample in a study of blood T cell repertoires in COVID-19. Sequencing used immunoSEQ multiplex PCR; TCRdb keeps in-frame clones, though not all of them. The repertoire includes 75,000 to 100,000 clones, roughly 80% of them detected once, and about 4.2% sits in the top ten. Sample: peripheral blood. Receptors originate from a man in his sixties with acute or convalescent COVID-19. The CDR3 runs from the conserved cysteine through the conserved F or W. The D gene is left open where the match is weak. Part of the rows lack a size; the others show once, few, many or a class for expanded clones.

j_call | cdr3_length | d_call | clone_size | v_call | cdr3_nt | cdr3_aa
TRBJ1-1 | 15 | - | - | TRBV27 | TGTGCCAGCAGTTCGACAGTATTTTTGAACACTGAAGCTTTCTTT | CASSSTVFLNTEAFF
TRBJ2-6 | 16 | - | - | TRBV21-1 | TGTGCCAGCAACATCGACAGACTCTCTGGGGCCAACGTCCTGACTTTC | CASNIDRLSGANVLTF
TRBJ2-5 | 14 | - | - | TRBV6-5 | TGTGCCAGCAGTTTAAGAGGGCCGGGAGAGACCCAGTACTTC | CASSLRGPGETQYF
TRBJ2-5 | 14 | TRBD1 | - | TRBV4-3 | TGCGCCAGCAGCCGGACAGGGCGGCAAGAGACCCAGTACTTC | CASSRTGRQETQYF
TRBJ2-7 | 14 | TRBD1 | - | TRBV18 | TGTGCCAGCTCATCCGGGACAGGGGGCCTCGAGCAGTACTTC | CASSSGTGGLEQYF
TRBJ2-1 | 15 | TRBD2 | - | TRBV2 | TGTGCCAGCAGTTTTAGCGGGGGGGCCCCCAATGAGCAGTTCTTC | CASSFSGGAPNEQFF
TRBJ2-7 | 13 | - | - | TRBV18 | TGTGCCAGCTCACTGGAGAACAGGGTTTGGCAGTACTTC | CASSLENRVWQYF
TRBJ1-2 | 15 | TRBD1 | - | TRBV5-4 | TGTGCCAGCAGCGCCGCGGGACAGCTCCGCTATGGCTACACCTTC | CASSAAGQLRYGYTF
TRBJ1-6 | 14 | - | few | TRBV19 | TGTGCCAGTAGACCGACAGGAGGTGGATCACCCCTCCACTTT | CASRPTGGGSPLHF
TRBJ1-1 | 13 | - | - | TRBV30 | TGTGCCTGGAGTCAAGGGGCCGACACTGAAGCTTTCTTT | CAWSQGADTEAFF
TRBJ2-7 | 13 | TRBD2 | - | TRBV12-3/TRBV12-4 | TGTGCCAGCAGAGCGGGGGCCCCCTACGAGCAGTACTTC | CASRAGAPYEQYF
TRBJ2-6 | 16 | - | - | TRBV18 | TGTGCCAGCTCACCACGGCTTGGCTCTGGGGCCAACGTCCTGACTTTC | CASSPRLGSGANVLTF
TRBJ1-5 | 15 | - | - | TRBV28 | TGTGCCAGCAGTGACCACATTTTAGCGGATCAGCCCCAGCATTTT | CASSDHILADQPQHF
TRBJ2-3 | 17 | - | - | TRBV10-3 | TGTGCCATCAGTGTTTTCGGCGGGATGTTATGGTCAGATACGCAGTATTTT | CAISVFGGMLWSDTQYF
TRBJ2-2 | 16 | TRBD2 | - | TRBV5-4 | TGTGCCAGCAGCCTTGGACTAGCGGGTAACACCGGGGAGCTGTTTTTT | CASSLGLAGNTGELFF
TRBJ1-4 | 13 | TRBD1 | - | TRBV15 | TGTGCCACCAGCAGAGGACAGGGGGAAAAACTGTTTTTT | CATSRGQGEKLFF
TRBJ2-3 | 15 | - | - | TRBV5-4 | TGTGCCAGCAGCTTGGACGGGGGAGGCACAGATACGCAGTATTTT | CASSLDGGGTDTQYF
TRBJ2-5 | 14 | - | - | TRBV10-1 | TGCGCCAGCAGTGAAGGGGGAAGCCAAGAGACCCAGTACTTC | CASSEGGSQETQYF
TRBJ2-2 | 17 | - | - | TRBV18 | TGTGCCAGCTCACCATTTATAACCCGCGAGGTTGACGGGGAGCTGTTTTTT | CASSPFITREVDGELFF
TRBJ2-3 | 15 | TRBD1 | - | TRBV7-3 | TGTGCCAGCAGCTTAAGGGGGACAGGCACAGATACGCAGTATTTT | CASSLRGTGTDTQYF
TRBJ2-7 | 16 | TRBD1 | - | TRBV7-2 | TGTGCCAGCAGCCCTTACTCCACCGGGACAGCATACGAGCAGTACTTC | CASSPYSTGTAYEQYF
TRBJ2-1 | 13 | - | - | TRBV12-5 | TGTGCTAGTGGTTTGGCGGGGGTCAATGAGCAGTTCTTC | CASGLAGVNEQFF
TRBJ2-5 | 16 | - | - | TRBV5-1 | TGCGCCAGCAGCTTGGGTGTGGGAGGCGATCAAGAGACCCAGTACTTC | CASSLGVGGDQETQYF
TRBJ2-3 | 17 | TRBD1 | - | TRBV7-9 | TGTGCCAGCAGCTTAGGGCGTGGGACAGGGTTGGCAGATACGCAGTATTTT | CASSLGRGTGLADTQYF
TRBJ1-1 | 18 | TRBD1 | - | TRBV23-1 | TGCGCCAGCAGTCAAGGCTGTGTCAAGGACAGGGCCGTTACTGAAGCTTTCTTT | CASSQGCVKDRAVTEAFF
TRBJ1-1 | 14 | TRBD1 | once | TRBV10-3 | TGTGCCATCAGAGCCACAGGGGGAGGCACTGAAGCTTTCTTT | CAIRATGGGTEAFF
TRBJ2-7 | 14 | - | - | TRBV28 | TGTGCCAGCAGTTTGGATCAGGAGGCCTACGAGCAGTACTTC | CASSLDQEAYEQYF
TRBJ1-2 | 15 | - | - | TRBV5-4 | TGTGCCAGCAGCTTCGTCTCTCAGGTTGGAGGTGGCTACACCTTC | CASSFVSQVGGGYTF